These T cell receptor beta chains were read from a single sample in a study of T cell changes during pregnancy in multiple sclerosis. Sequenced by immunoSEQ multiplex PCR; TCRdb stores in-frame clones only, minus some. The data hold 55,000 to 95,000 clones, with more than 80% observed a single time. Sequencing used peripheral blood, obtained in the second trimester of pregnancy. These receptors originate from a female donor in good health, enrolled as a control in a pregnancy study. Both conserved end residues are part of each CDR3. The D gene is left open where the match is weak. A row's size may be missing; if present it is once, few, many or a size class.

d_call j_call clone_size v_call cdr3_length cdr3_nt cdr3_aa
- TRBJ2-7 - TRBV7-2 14 TGTGCCAGCAGCCCCGGGAGGGGGCAGGACGAGCAGTACTTC CASSPGRGQDEQYF
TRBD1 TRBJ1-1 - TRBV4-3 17 TGCGCCAGCAGCCAAGATCGGGGACAGGGGGGTAGCACTGAAGCTTTCTTT CASSQDRGQGGSTEAFF
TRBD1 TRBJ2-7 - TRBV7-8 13 TGTGCCAGCAGCTTAGGACAGGGGAACGAGCAGTACTTC CASSLGQGNEQYF
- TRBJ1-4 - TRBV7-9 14 TGTGCCAGCAGCTCCCCGGGGGAGGGAGAAAAACTGTTTTTT CASSSPGEGEKLFF
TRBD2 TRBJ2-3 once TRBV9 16 TGTGCCAGCAGCGTAGGGGGACTAGCGGGGGAAGATACGCAGTATTTT CASSVGGLAGEDTQYF
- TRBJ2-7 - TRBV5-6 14 TGTGCCAGCAGCTTGGGGACACCCCTCCTCGAGCAGTACTTC CASSLGTPLLEQYF
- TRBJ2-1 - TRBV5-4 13 TGTGCCAGCAGCTTGGAGCGTTACAATGAGCAGTTCTTC CASSLERYNEQFF
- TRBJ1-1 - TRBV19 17 TGTGCCAGTAGTATCCCCCCCTTCGACAGGAGAGGCACTGAAGCTTTCTTT CASSIPPFDRRGTEAFF
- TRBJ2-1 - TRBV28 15 TGTGCCAGCAGTGGCCCAGGGGGGTCGACCAATGAGCAGTTCTTC CASSGPGGSTNEQFF
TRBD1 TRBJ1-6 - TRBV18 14 TGTGCCAGCTCACCGGGGGGACAGAAGTCACCCCTCCACTTT CASSPGGQKSPLHF
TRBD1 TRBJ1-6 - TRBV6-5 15 TGTGCCAGCAGTTACTCCCCAGGGGGAAGATCACCCCTCCACTTT CASSYSPGGRSPLHF
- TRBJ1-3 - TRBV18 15 TGTGCCAGCTCACCCGGGGGTGGCTCTGGAAACACCATATATTTT CASSPGGGSGNTIYF
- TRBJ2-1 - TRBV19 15 TGTGCCAGTAGCATTCAGGGCTACAACTACAATGAGCAGTTCTTC CASSIQGYNYNEQFF
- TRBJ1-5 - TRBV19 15 TGTGCCAGTAGTGACCGACAGAATGGCAATCAGCCCCAGCATTTT CASSDRQNGNQPQHF
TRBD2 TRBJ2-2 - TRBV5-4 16 TGTGCCAGCAGCTTCGAGCGGGGGGGCCGCGCCGGGGAGCTGTTTTTT CASSFERGGRAGELFF
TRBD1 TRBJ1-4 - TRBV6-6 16 TGTGCCAGCAGTTACCCCAGACAGGGGATGGCTGAAAAACTGTTTTTT CASSYPRQGMAEKLFF
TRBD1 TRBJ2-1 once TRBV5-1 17 TGCGCCAGCAGCTTGGATTTTATGACAGGGTCCTACAATGAGCAGTTCTTC CASSLDFMTGSYNEQFF
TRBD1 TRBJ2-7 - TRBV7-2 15 TGTGCCAGCAGCCCGGGACAGGGGAACTCCTACGAGCAGTACTTC CASSPGQGNSYEQYF
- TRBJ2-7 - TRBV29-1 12 TGCAGCGTTTTGGAGGACGGCTACGAGCAGTACTTC CSVLEDGYEQYF
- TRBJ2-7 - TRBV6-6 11 TGTGCCAGCAGCGCAGGTTACGAGCAGTACTTC CASSAGYEQYF
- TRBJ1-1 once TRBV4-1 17 TGCGCCAGCAGCCAAGATAGGGGTGGCAGGATCAACACTGAAGCTTTCTTT CASSQDRGGRINTEAFF
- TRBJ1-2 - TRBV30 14 TGTGCCTGGAGGGAGGGGGGGGATCCCTATGGCTACACCTTC CAWREGGDPYGYTF
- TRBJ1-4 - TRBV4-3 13 TGCGCCAGCAGCCATGAGGGTGGCGAAAAACTGTTTTTT CASSHEGGEKLFF
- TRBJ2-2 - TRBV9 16 TGTGCCAGCAGCGTAGTCCCAGGGATCAACACCGGGGAGCTGTTTTTT CASSVVPGINTGELFF
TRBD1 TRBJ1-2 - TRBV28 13 TGTGCCAGCAGTGAAACCGGGACAGCCGGCTACACCTTC CASSETGTAGYTF
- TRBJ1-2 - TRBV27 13 TGTGCCAGCAAACCCGGCGGATTCTATGGCTACACCTTC CASKPGGFYGYTF
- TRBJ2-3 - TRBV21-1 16 TGTGCCAGCAGCAATACGGGGGACTCCCCCACAGATACGCAGTATTTT CASSNTGDSPTDTQYF
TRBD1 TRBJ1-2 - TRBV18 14 TGTGCCAGCTCTTCGACAGGGTTTGACTATGGCTACACCTTC CASSSTGFDYGYTF
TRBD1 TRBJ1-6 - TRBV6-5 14 TGTGCCAGCAGAAGACAGGGGCTTAGCTCACCCCTCCACTTT CASRRQGLSSPLHF
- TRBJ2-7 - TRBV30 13 TGTGCCTGGAGTGTTCAGGGCTCGTACGAGCAGTACTTC CAWSVQGSYEQYF
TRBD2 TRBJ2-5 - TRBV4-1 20 TGCGCCAGCAGCCAAGAATTGGGTTCGGCGGGGGGGAACCTCCGAGAGACCCAGTACTTC CASSQELGSAGGNLRETQYF
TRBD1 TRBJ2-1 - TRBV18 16 TGTGCCAGCTCACCACTGGGACAGCCCTCCTACAATGAGCAGTTCTTC CASSPLGQPSYNEQFF
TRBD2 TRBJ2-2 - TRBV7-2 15 TGTGCCAGCAGCGTGGGACTAGCGGTACCTCCGGAGCTGTTTTTT CASSVGLAVPPELFF
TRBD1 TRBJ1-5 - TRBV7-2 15 TGTGCCAGCAGCTTAGCGGGGACAGGGTTTCAGCCCCAGCATTTT CASSLAGTGFQPQHF
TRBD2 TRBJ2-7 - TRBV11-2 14 TGTGCCAGCAGCCTAGCGGGGGGAGCCTACGAGCAGTACTTC CASSLAGGAYEQYF
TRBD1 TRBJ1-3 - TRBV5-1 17 TGCGCCAGCAGCTTGGCACGGGACAGCTCCTCTGGAAACACCATATATTTT CASSLARDSSSGNTIYF
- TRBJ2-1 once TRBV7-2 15 TGTGCCAGCAGGGTTCGGGGAGGCTCCTACAATGAGCAGTTCTTC CASRVRGGSYNEQFF
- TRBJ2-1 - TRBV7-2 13 TGTGCCAGCAGCTTAGTGGGGGGAAATGAGCAGTTCTTC CASSLVGGNEQFF
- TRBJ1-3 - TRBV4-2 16 TGTGCCAGCAGCCAAAGCCTACAGGGCTCTGGAAACACCATATATTTT CASSQSLQGSGNTIYF
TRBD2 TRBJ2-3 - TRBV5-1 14 TGCGCCAGCAGCTGGACTAGCCTGGGGGATACGCAGTATTTT CASSWTSLGDTQYF
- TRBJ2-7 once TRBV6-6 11 TGTGCCAGCAGCCGGGGCTACGAGCAGTACTTC CASSRGYEQYF
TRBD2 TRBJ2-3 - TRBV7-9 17 TGTGCCAGCAGCCCAACCTGGGGGGGCGGGGGGTTCGATACGCAGTATTTT CASSPTWGGGGFDTQYF
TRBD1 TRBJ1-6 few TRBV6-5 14 TGTGCCACCTGGGGGGCAGGGGGCACTTCACCCCTCCACTTT CATWGAGGTSPLHF
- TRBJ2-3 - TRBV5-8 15 TGTGCCAGCAGCCGCGCAGGGATTAGGACAGATACGCAGTATTTT CASSRAGIRTDTQYF
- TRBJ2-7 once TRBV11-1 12 TGTGCCAGCAGCTTTTCTGCCTACGAGCAGTACTTC CASSFSAYEQYF
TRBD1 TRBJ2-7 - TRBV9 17 TGTGCCAGCAGCGTAGGAGATTCCGGGACAGGGTTGGACGAGCAGTACTTC CASSVGDSGTGLDEQYF
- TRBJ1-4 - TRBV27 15 TGTGCCAGCAGTCCTGGTATCAGGCCGTCTGAAAAACTGTTTTTT CASSPGIRPSEKLFF
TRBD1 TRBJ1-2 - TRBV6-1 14 TGTGCCAGCAGTGTGGGGACAGGCGGGGAGGGCTACACCTTC CASSVGTGGEGYTF
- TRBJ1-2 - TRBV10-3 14 TGTGCCATCAGCCTGGGAGGGGAAAACTATGGCTACACCTTC CAISLGGENYGYTF
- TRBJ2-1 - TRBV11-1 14 TGTGCCAGCAGCCCTGACAGGAGAATAAGTGAGCAGTTCTTC CASSPDRRISEQFF